A selection of T cell receptor beta chains follows, all from one sample in a study of cytomegalovirus exposure and HLA in healthy donors. Clones were sequenced by immunoSEQ multiplex PCR, and TCRdb holds only the in-frame ones, with some missing. Of about 130,000 clones in the sample, about nine tenths were seen once. Sample: PBMCs. The source is a woman aged 30 to 39 in good health and CMV-seropositive. Both conserved end residues are part of each CDR3. The order of the fields is V gene, D gene, J gene, clone size, CDR3 DNA, CDR3 protein. D genes are given only for firm matches. Size is omitted from some rows. Given values are once, few, many or a class for expanded clones.

V gene: TRBV18
D gene: -
J gene: TRBJ2-2
clone size: -
CDR3 DNA: TGTGCCAGCTCACCCCGCAGGGGGGCCGACACCGGGGAGCTGTTTTTT
CDR3 protein: CASSPRRGADTGELFF

V gene: TRBV4-1
D gene: TRBD1
J gene: TRBJ2-7
clone size: -
CDR3 DNA: TGCGCCAGCAGCCAAGTGTGGACAGGGGGCGAGCAGTACTTC
CDR3 protein: CASSQVWTGGEQYF

V gene: TRBV7-2
D gene: -
J gene: TRBJ1-5
clone size: few
CDR3 DNA: TGTGCCAGCAGCTTAGAAACAGGGTATCAGCCCCAGCATTTT
CDR3 protein: CASSLETGYQPQHF

V gene: TRBV28
D gene: -
J gene: TRBJ1-2
clone size: -
CDR3 DNA: TGTGCCAGCAGTCCACCGGGACACCTTCAATTC
CDR3 protein: CASSPPGHLQF

V gene: TRBV7-2
D gene: -
J gene: TRBJ2-7
clone size: -
CDR3 DNA: TGTGCCAGCAGCTTAGCGCTGGGAGTCTCCTACGAGCAGTACTTC
CDR3 protein: CASSLALGVSYEQYF

V gene: TRBV5-1
D gene: -
J gene: TRBJ2-7
clone size: -
CDR3 DNA: TGCGCCAGCAGCCCGGGGACTGACGAGCAGTACTTC
CDR3 protein: CASSPGTDEQYF

V gene: TRBV27
D gene: TRBD2
J gene: TRBJ2-7
clone size: -
CDR3 DNA: TGTGCCAGCAGTTTATCGCCCGGGCAGGGAGGGGTCTACGAGCAGTACTTC
CDR3 protein: CASSLSPGQGGVYEQYF

V gene: TRBV7-8
D gene: TRBD1
J gene: TRBJ1-1
clone size: -
CDR3 DNA: TGTGCCAGCAGCCCGACCGGGACAGGGGTTCTGAACACTGAAGCTTTCTTT
CDR3 protein: CASSPTGTGVLNTEAFF

V gene: TRBV5-1
D gene: TRBD1
J gene: TRBJ1-6
clone size: once
CDR3 DNA: TGCGCCAGCACCCGGGACAGCAACTATAATTCACCCCTCCACTTT
CDR3 protein: CASTRDSNYNSPLHF

V gene: TRBV6-1
D gene: -
J gene: TRBJ2-7
clone size: once
CDR3 DNA: TGTGCCAGCAGTGGGGGACGCGGGGCAGGGTTTTACCACGAGCAGTACTTC
CDR3 protein: CASSGGRGAGFYHEQYF

V gene: TRBV4-2
D gene: TRBD1
J gene: TRBJ1-6
clone size: once
CDR3 DNA: TGTGCCAGCAGCCAAGATCCTTGGTATTCAGGTATAGGGGGCCAAAATTCACCCCTCCACTTT
CDR3 protein: CASSQDPWYSGIGGQNSPLHF

V gene: TRBV5-1
D gene: TRBD1
J gene: TRBJ1-2
clone size: -
CDR3 DNA: TGCGCCAGCAGCCCCGGACAGGGCGAAGGCTACACCTTC
CDR3 protein: CASSPGQGEGYTF

V gene: TRBV10-1
D gene: -
J gene: TRBJ2-5
clone size: -
CDR3 DNA: TGCGCCAGCAGTAACAACAGGGATTGGACCCAGTACTTC
CDR3 protein: CASSNNRDWTQYF

V gene: TRBV2
D gene: TRBD1
J gene: TRBJ2-1
clone size: once
CDR3 DNA: TGTGCCAGCAAGGGGACAGGGTACAATGAGCAGTTCTTC
CDR3 protein: CASKGTGYNEQFF

V gene: TRBV28
D gene: -
J gene: TRBJ1-6
clone size: -
CDR3 DNA: TGTGCCAGCAGTTTAGTGAGCTCCTATAATTCACCCCTCCACTTT
CDR3 protein: CASSLVSSYNSPLHF

V gene: TRBV4-1
D gene: -
J gene: TRBJ1-2
clone size: once
CDR3 DNA: TGCGCCAGCAGCCAGGGCAGCTCTTATGGCTACACCTTC
CDR3 protein: CASSQGSSYGYTF

V gene: TRBV18
D gene: -
J gene: TRBJ2-4
clone size: once
CDR3 DNA: TGTGCCAGCTCGCTCGGGGGGCCGGGAAACATTCAGTACTTC
CDR3 protein: CASSLGGPGNIQYF

V gene: TRBV5-1
D gene: -
J gene: TRBJ2-7
clone size: -
CDR3 DNA: TGCGCCAGCAGCTTGGAAGCGGTTTCCTACGAGCAGTACTTC
CDR3 protein: CASSLEAVSYEQYF

V gene: TRBV25-1
D gene: -
J gene: TRBJ2-2
clone size: -
CDR3 DNA: TGTGCCACCAGGGACACGAACACCGGGGAGCTGTTTTTT
CDR3 protein: CATRDTNTGELFF

V gene: TRBV11-3
D gene: TRBD2
J gene: TRBJ2-4
clone size: once
CDR3 DNA: TGTGCCAGCAGCTTAGTTGGTACTAGCGGGGGCCGCCAGGGCATTCAGTACTTC
CDR3 protein: CASSLVGTSGGRQGIQYF

V gene: TRBV10-1
D gene: TRBD1
J gene: TRBJ2-7
clone size: -
CDR3 DNA: TGCGCCAGCAGCCTCACCGGGACAGGACATTACGAGCAGTACTTC
CDR3 protein: CASSLTGTGHYEQYF

V gene: TRBV4-1
D gene: -
J gene: TRBJ1-2
clone size: few
CDR3 DNA: TGCGCCAGCAGTAGCGGACGAGGGGACTATGGCTACACCTTC
CDR3 protein: CASSSGRGDYGYTF

V gene: TRBV2
D gene: TRBD1
J gene: TRBJ1-5
clone size: once
CDR3 DNA: TGTGCCAGCAGTGCCTCCAGGACAGGGGATCAGCCCCAGCATTTT
CDR3 protein: CASSASRTGDQPQHF

V gene: TRBV6-1
D gene: -
J gene: TRBJ1-1
clone size: -
CDR3 DNA: TGTGCCAGCAGTGTGTGGGCGGGGGCCACTGAAGCTTTCTTT
CDR3 protein: CASSVWAGATEAFF

V gene: TRBV9
D gene: -
J gene: TRBJ2-7
clone size: -
CDR3 DNA: TGTGCCAGCAGCGTAGGGCAGGCTACCTACGAGCAGTACTTC
CDR3 protein: CASSVGQATYEQYF

V gene: TRBV6-5
D gene: -
J gene: TRBJ1-5
clone size: -
CDR3 DNA: TGTGCCAGCAGGGACACCCAGTATAGCAATCAGCCCCAGCATTTT
CDR3 protein: CASRDTQYSNQPQHF